This T cell receptor (beta chain) derives from a study of cytomegalovirus exposure and HLA in healthy donors. Study-level findings and limits: TCR association rates varied by HLA locus in a later analysis, with DRB1 highest and HLA-C lowest. There were a few CMV-associated chains whose specificity for CMV antigens was confirmed in vitro. High specificity and sensitivity for cytomegalovirus status were reported for the classifier. Per a later analysis, approximately 16,000 TCR beta sequences showed association with HLA alleles at 0.05 false discovery rate.

PCR employed 60 Vbeta and 13 Jbeta primers. Assay used: immunoSEQ multiplex PCR; TCRdb lists only in-frame clones, some missing. The sample lists over 150,000 clones; around 77% were seen once. Comment on this clone: The antigen is unknown. An end of the junction differs from the germline gene, which may be a read error.

This CDR3 has 14 amino acids. CDR1 and CDR2 from the germline V gene are SEHNR and FQNEAQ (reference sequence). Source material: PBMCs. The chain has TRBV7-9 and TRBJ2-7, with TRBD2 identical over 9 bases. The sequence was obtained from a woman aged 25 to 39 in good health and CMV-seronegative. CDR3 protein: CSSSRGGGNYEQYF. CDR3 sequence (DNA): TGTTCCAGCAGCCGCGGGGGGGGCAACTACGAGCAGTACTTC.